The rows below give T cell receptor beta chains drawn from one sample of a study of cytomegalovirus exposure and HLA in healthy donors. TCRdb's table, derived via immunoSEQ multiplex PCR, lists solely in-frame clones and lacks some. The data contain some 150,000 clones, around 78% of them singletons. The sequenced sample consisted of PBMCs. These receptors originate from a woman in her 30s in good health and CMV-seropositive. Both conserved end residues are part of each CDR3. The order of the fields is J gene, V gene, D gene, CDR3 length, clone size, CDR3 protein, CDR3 DNA. A D gene is named only where the DNA matches it firmly. Size is omitted from some rows. Given values are once, few, many or a class for expanded clones.

TRBJ2-3 TRBV4-1 NA 17 NA CASSQVFWDSRTDTQYF TGCGCCAGCAGCCAAGTATTCTGGGACTCCCGCACAGATACGCAGTATTTT
TRBJ2-7 TRBV28 NA 15 NA CASSPSGSRSYEQYF TGTGCCAGCAGCCCATCGGGTTCCCGCTCCTACGAGCAGTACTTC
TRBJ2-1 TRBV20-1 NA 11 once CSAAMEESKFF TGCAGTGCCGCGATGGAGGAAAGTAAGTTCTTC
TRBJ1-5 TRBV30 TRBD1 14 NA CAWDSGQLNQPQHF TGTGCCTGGGACTCGGGACAGCTAAATCAGCCCCAGCATTTT
TRBJ2-2 TRBV19 TRBD1 16 once CASTERDREYTGELFF TGTGCCAGTACTGAAAGGGACAGGGAGTACACCGGGGAGCTGTTTTTT
TRBJ2-7 TRBV6-6 NA 14 few CASSYPGLSYEQYF TGTGCCAGCAGTTACCCGGGTCTCTCCTACGAGCAGTACTTC
TRBJ2-1 TRBV19 NA 11 NA CASKFGSGKFF TGTGCCAGTAAGTTCGGATCAGGAAAGTTCTTC
TRBJ1-4 TRBV2 NA 14 once CASSEQGFEEKLFF TGTGCCAGCAGTGAACAGGGATTTGAAGAAAAACTGTTTTTT
TRBJ2-3 TRBV19 NA 13 NA CASQTQSADTQYF TGTGCCAGCCAAACACAGAGTGCAGATACGCAGTATTTT
TRBJ2-7 TRBV5-1 NA 20 NA CASSFVGGPEKLSISNEQYF TGCGCCAGCAGCTTTGTAGGGGGACCAGAGAAACTTTCTATTTCCAACGAGCAGTACTTC
TRBJ1-2 TRBV4-3 TRBD1 16 NA CASSPQLTGATYGYTF TGCGCCAGCAGCCCTCAACTTACAGGGGCAACCTATGGCTACACCTTC
TRBJ2-3 TRBV9 TRBD2 16 NA CASSQGLAGGADTQYF TGTGCCAGCAGCCAGGGACTAGCGGGAGGTGCGGATACGCAGTATTTT
TRBJ1-5 TRBV6-5 TRBD1 12 NA CASSHRGQPQHF TGTGCCAGCAGTCACAGGGGTCAGCCCCAGCATTTT
TRBJ2-1 TRBV27 NA 14 NA CASSETGAYNEQFF TGTGCCAGCAGTGAGACAGGTGCCTACAATGAGCAGTTCTTC
TRBJ1-1 TRBV28 NA 12 NA CASSFSRVEAFF TGTGCCAGCAGTTTTAGCAGGGTTGAAGCTTTCTTT
TRBJ1-2 TRBV19 NA 14 NA CASSTDPHDWGYTF TGTGCCAGTAGTACCGATCCACACGACTGGGGCTACACCTTC
TRBJ1-5 TRBV27 NA 14 NA CASSLVGSNQPQHF TGTGCCAGCAGTTTAGTGGGCAGCAATCAGCCCCAGCATTTT
TRBJ2-3 TRBV7-9 TRBD2 16 NA CASSLALAEQTDTQYF TGTGCCAGCAGCTTAGCCCTAGCGGAGCAGACAGATACGCAGTATTTT
TRBJ1-5 TRBV13 NA 15 NA CASSSGTLSNQPQHF TGTGCCAGCAGCAGCGGGACACTTAGCAATCAGCCCCAGCATTTT
TRBJ2-1 TRBV4-3 TRBD1 16 once CASSHPQDRGDNEQFF TGCGCCAGCAGCCACCCCCAGGACAGGGGCGACAATGAGCAGTTCTTC
TRBJ1-1 TRBV5-1 NA 14 few CASRVRREGTEAFF TGCGCCAGCAGAGTAAGGAGGGAAGGGACTGAAGCTTTCTTT
TRBJ2-7 TRBV30 NA 14 NA CAWNPHTGIYEQYF TGTGCCTGGAATCCACATACGGGAATCTACGAGCAGTACTTC
TRBJ1-1 TRBV4-3 TRBD1 16 once CASSWGQSGLNTEAFF TGCGCCAGCAGCTGGGGACAGTCCGGACTAAACACTGAAGCTTTCTTT
TRBJ1-6 TRBV4-3 NA 19 NA CASSQDPQGGSSYNSPLHF TGCGCCAGCAGCCAAGACCCACAGGGTGGTTCCTCCTATAATTCACCCCTCCACTTT
TRBJ1-1 TRBV19 TRBD1 13 NA CASGQGGLGEAFF TGTGCCAGTGGACAGGGTGGTTTGGGTGAAGCTTTCTTT
TRBJ2-7 TRBV27 NA 14 NA CASSYQGSTYEQYF TGTGCCAGCAGTTACCAGGGAAGCACCTACGAGCAGTACTTC
TRBJ2-3 TRBV9 TRBD1 15 NA CASGPTGVGTDTQYF TGTGCCAGCGGGCCGACAGGGGTGGGCACAGATACGCAGTATTTT
TRBJ1-1 TRBV10-3 TRBD1 15 NA CAISDRTGRNTEAFF TGTGCCATCAGTGACCGGACAGGGAGGAACACTGAAGCTTTCTTT
TRBJ1-2 TRBV29-1 TRBD1 15 NA CSVYYRTGENYGYTF TGCAGCGTTTATTATAGGACAGGGGAAAACTATGGCTACACCTTC
TRBJ2-7 TRBV18 TRBD1 14 NA CASSPGTGSHEQYF TGTGCCAGCTCACCAGGGACAGGGTCCCACGAGCAGTACTTC
TRBJ2-7 TRBV9 NA 14 NA CASSAGGPTYEQYF TGTGCCAGCAGCGCTGGAGGGCCGACCTACGAGCAGTATTTC
TRBJ2-5 TRBV5-6 TRBD2 15 NA CASSRGLPEGETQYF TGTGCCAGCAGCCGGGGACTACCAGAGGGAGAGACCCAGTACTTC
TRBJ1-3 TRBV19 NA 16 NA CASSMVRSRSGNTIYF TGTGCCAGTAGTATGGTCAGGTCCCGCTCTGGAAACACCATATATTTT
TRBJ2-3 TRBV2 TRBD2 15 once CASSSGTSEADTQYF TGTGCCAGCAGTTCCGGGACTAGCGAAGCAGATACGCAGTATTTT
TRBJ1-5 TRBV19 TRBD1 17 NA CASSIGQGKGSNQPQHF TGTGCCAGTAGTATAGGACAGGGGAAGGGTAGCAATCAGCCCCAGCATTTT
TRBJ2-7 TRBV6-1 TRBD1 14 NA CASSDSTGVYEQYF TGTGCCAGCAGTGATTCGACAGGGGTCTACGAGCAGTACTTC
TRBJ1-2 TRBV5-4 NA 12 NA CASSLLSYGYTF TGTGCCAGCAGCTTGTTGAGCTATGGCTACACCTTC
TRBJ2-7 TRBV9 TRBD1 14 NA CASSAGQETYEQYF TGTGCCAGCAGCGCCGGACAGGAGACCTACGAGCAGTACTTC
TRBJ1-6 TRBV27 NA 15 few CASSFTGLYNSPLHF TGTGCCAGCAGTTTTACAGGGCTCTATAATTCACCCCTCCACTTT
TRBJ1-2 TRBV6-5 NA 16 NA CASSYAQMGRVHGYTF TGTGCCAGCAGTTACGCGCAAATGGGCAGGGTCCATGGCTACACCTTC
TRBJ1-4 TRBV9 NA 14 NA CASSVSGSNEKLFF TGTGCCAGCAGCGTAAGCGGCTCTAATGAAAAACTGTTTTTT
TRBJ1-5 TRBV28 NA 11 NA CASGTNQPQHF TGTGCCAGCGGTACTAATCAGCCCCAGCATTTT
TRBJ1-2 TRBV6-5 TRBD1 13 NA CASTRDRGLGYTF TGTGCCAGCACCCGGGACAGGGGGCTCGGCTACACCTTC
TRBJ2-5 TRBV10-3 NA 13 NA CAISTGTQETQYF TGTGCCATCTCAACAGGGACCCAAGAGACCCAGTACTTC
TRBJ1-1 TRBV30 NA 13 NA CAWNRGFGTEAFF TGTGCCTGGAATAGGGGTTTCGGCACTGAAGCTTTCTTT
TRBJ1-2 TRBV10-3 TRBD1 15 NA CAISESGQGGDGYTF TGTGCCATCAGTGAGTCGGGACAGGGGGGTGATGGCTACACCTTC
TRBJ2-7 TRBV10-3 TRBD1 13 NA CAIRAGGSYEQYF TGTGCCATCAGAGCAGGGGGCTCCTACGAGCAGTACTTC
TRBJ2-7 TRBV18 NA 15 NA CASSPKGTSSYEQYF TGTGCCAGCTCACCAAAGGGGACAAGCTCCTACGAGCAGTACTTC